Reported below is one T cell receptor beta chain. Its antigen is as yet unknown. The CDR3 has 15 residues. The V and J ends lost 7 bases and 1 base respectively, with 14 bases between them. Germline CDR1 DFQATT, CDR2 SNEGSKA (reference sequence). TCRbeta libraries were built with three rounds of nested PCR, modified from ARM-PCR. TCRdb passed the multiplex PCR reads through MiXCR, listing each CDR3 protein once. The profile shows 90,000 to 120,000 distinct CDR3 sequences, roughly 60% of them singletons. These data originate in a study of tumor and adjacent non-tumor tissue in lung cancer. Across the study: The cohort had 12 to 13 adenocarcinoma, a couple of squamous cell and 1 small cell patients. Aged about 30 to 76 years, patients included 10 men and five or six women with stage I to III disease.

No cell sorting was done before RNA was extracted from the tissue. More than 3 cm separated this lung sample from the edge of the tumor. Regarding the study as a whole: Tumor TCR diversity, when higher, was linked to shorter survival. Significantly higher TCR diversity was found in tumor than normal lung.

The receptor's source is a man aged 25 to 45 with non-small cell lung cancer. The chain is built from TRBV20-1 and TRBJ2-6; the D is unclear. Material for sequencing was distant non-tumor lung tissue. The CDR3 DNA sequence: TGCAGTGTTAGTGATCTATTATCTGGGGCCAACGTCCTGACTTTC. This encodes CSVSDLLSGANVLTF.